This note documents a single T cell receptor beta chain sequence. TCRdb's table, derived via immunoSEQ multiplex PCR, lists solely in-frame clones and lacks some. The table records about 200,000 clones, about 93% of them present only once. This sample stems from a study of blood T cell repertoires in COVID-19. The V gene end was trimmed by 6 bases and the J gene end by 6 bases; junction bases not matched to a gene: 17. The germline CDR1 and CDR2 sequences are LNHDA and SQIVND (reference sequence). The CDR3 loop spans 19 amino acids. Sequencing was carried out using peripheral blood. The TCR comes from a man aged 45-65 years with acute or convalescent COVID-19. The chain carries TRBV19 and TRBJ2-3, with 14 positions matching TRBD2. The CDR3 sequence: CASSPGGLAGGPGRDTQYF. Here the CDR3 DNA reads TGTGCCAGTAGCCCGGGCGGACTAGCGGGGGGCCCAGGTCGCGATACGCAGTATTTT.